Each of the 20 T cell receptor beta chains below was sequenced from the same sample in a study of T cell changes during pregnancy in multiple sclerosis. The protocol was immunoSEQ multiplex PCR, while the TCRdb copy is restricted to in-frame clones and leaves out a portion. The repertoire holds tens of thousands of clones, with about 91% as singletons. Specimen: CD8+ T cells from peripheral blood mononuclear cells, collected after pregnancy. Every receptor here comes from a female donor with multiple sclerosis, enrolled in a pregnancy study.

This clone was seen a handful of times. This sequence joins TRBV28 and TRBJ1-2; 9 positions match TRBD1. The V and J ends lost 2 bases and 5 bases, in that order; junction bases with no gene match: 9. Germline V gene sequence: CDR1 MDHEN, CDR2 SYDVKM. CDR3 size: 16 residues. The CDR3 loop reads CASSLDSGTGYYGYTF. The CDR3 coding sequence is TGTGCCAGCAGTTTAGACTCCGGGACAGGGTATTATGGCTACACCTTC.

This rearrangement joins TRBV19 to TRBJ1-2; D not resolved. The CDR3 sequence is 12 residues long. Germline V lookup: CDR1 LNHDA, CDR2 SQIVND (reference sequence). V dropped 5 bases and J dropped 8 bases, with 12 bases sitting between them. The CDR3 reads CASSARFGGYTF. CDR3 nucleotide sequence: TGTGCCAGTAGTGCCCGGTTCGGGGGCTACACCTTC.

This rearrangement joins TRBV7-2 to TRBJ1-2; D remains ambiguous. Per the germline V gene, CDR1 is SGHTA and CDR2 is FQGNSA. The CDR3 has 14 residues. Trimming stripped 4 bases from V and 4 bases from J, with 13 bases between. CDR3 nucleotide sequence: TGTGCCAGCAGCTCCGCCGACACCACCTATGGCTACACCTTC. This translates into CASSSADTTYGYTF. Combining the CDR3 with reference TRBV7-2 and TRBJ1-2 gives the whole variable domain GAGVSQSPSNKVTEKGKDVELRCDPISGHTALYWYRQSLGQGLEFLIYFQGNSAPDKSGLPSDRFSAERTGGSVSTLTIQRTQQEDSAVYLCASSSADTTYGYTFGSGTRLTVV.

A single count supports this clone. The chain recombines TRBV7-2 with TRBJ2-7; D remains unclear. The CDR3 runs 15 residues. Germline CDR1 reads SGHTA; CDR2 reads FQGNSA. V was cut by 2 bases and J by 3 bases, with 14 bases left in between. Here the CDR3 reads CASSLLFAEIYEQYF. CDR3 coding DNA: TGTGCCAGCAGCTTACTCTTTGCGGAAATCTACGAGCAGTACTTC.

The chain uses TRBV29-1 and TRBJ1-2; D uncertain. There are 11 residues in the CDR3. With 6 bases removed from V and 8 bases from J, the gap between germline ends came to 13 bases. Germline V gene data show CDR1 as SQVTM and CDR2 as ANQGSEA. The CDR3: CSVPGGHGYTF. The DNA of the CDR3 is TGCAGCGTCCCGGGTGGCCACGGCTACACCTTC.

This chain joins TRBV4-1 and TRBJ1-1; unclear D gene. The CDR3 runs to 16 residues. Germline CDR1 is MGHRA and CDR2 is YSYEKL. Trimming shortened V by 0 bases and J by 1 base, and 12 bases separated the two germline ends. The CDR3 DNA is TGCGCCAGCAGCCAAGATCGCCAGGTATGGAACACTGAAGCTTTCTTT. Its translation: CASSQDRQVWNTEAFF.

The genes are TRBV19 and TRBJ1-2; perhaps TRBD1 as D (6 bases). CDR1 LNHDA and CDR2 SQIVND come from the germline V gene (reference sequence). This CDR3 contains 14 residues. With 7 bases removed from V and 4 bases from J, the gap between germline ends came to 16 bases. CDR3: CASTLGYRAYGYTF. The DNA for the CDR3 is TGTGCCAGTACCTTGGGGTACAGGGCCTATGGCTACACCTTC. Full variable domain (missing parts from reference TRBV19 and TRBJ1-2): DGGITQSPKYLFRKEGQNVTLSCEQNLNHDAMYWYRQDPGQGLRLIYYSQIVNDFQKGDIAEGYSVSREKKESFPLTVTSAQKNPTAFYLCASTLGYRAYGYTFGSGTRLTVV.

The rearrangement links TRBV19 to TRBJ2-7; tentative D call: TRBD2 (6 bases). The CDR3 is 16 amino acids. Germline V lookup: CDR1 LNHDA, CDR2 SQIVND (reference sequence). V shed 0 bases and J shed 0 bases, with 12 bases lying between them. Here the CDR3 DNA reads TGTGCCAGTAGTATAGACCCGACTAGTGCCTCCTACGAGCAGTACTTC. It encodes CASSIDPTSASYEQYF.

A single count supports this clone. The V gene is TRBV6-1, the J gene TRBJ2-3; D uncertain. Trimming stripped 6 bases from V and 5 bases from J, with 6 bases between. Germline loops: CDR1 MNHNS, CDR2 SASEGT. This CDR3 has 11 amino acids. In nucleotides, the CDR3 is TGTGCCAGCAGGCGACAAGATACGCAGTATTTT. Protein sequence: CASRRQDTQYF.

A few counts support this clone. The rearrangement links TRBV7-4 to TRBJ2-1, with 9 bases lining up with TRBD1. The CDR3 length is 14 residues. The germline V gene has CDR1 SGHVT and CDR2 SQSDAQ. V was clipped by 5 bases and J by 4 bases; unmatched bases: 3. CDR3 DNA: TGTGCCAGCAGCCTGGACAGGGGTTACAATGAGCAGTTCTTC. Protein: CASSLDRGYNEQFF.

The chain couples TRBV27 to TRBJ2-2, with TRBD2 as a possible D gene (6 bases). The CDR3 spans 15 residues. V shed 3 bases and J shed 3 bases, with 11 bases lying between them. The germline CDR1 and CDR2 sequences are MNHEY and SMNVEV (reference sequence). CDR3 DNA sequence: TGTGCCAGCAGTTTGACGGGAGCCGACACCGGGGAGCTGTTTTTT. Protein sequence: CASSLTGADTGELFF.

The chain couples TRBV6-4 to TRBJ2-6; possible D gene TRBD2, 6 bases. Germline V gene lookup returns CDR1 MRHNA and CDR2 SNTAGT. V lost 8 bases, J lost 0 bases, and 14 bases lay in between. The CDR3 covers 16 residues. CDR3 region: CASAPGGSSGANVLTF. In nucleotides, the CDR3 is TGTGCCAGCGCGCCCGGGGGAAGCTCTGGGGCCAACGTCCTGACTTTC.

CDR3 coding DNA: TGTGCCAGCCTTGGTCCAACAGGGGTCGGGGCCAACGTCCTGACTTTC. Encoded protein: CASLGPTGVGANVLTF. The chain uses TRBV27 and TRBJ2-6, with 7 bases fitting TRBD1. Unmatched junction bases numbered 11, after V lost 8 bases and J lost 4 bases. This CDR3 spans 16 amino acids. CDR1 is MNHEY and CDR2 is SMNVEV in the germline V gene (reference sequence).

The chain joins TRBV27 to TRBJ2-7; a possible D gene is TRBD2 (7 bases). The CDR3 runs 15 residues. Looked up from germline, CDR1 is MNHEY and CDR2 is SMNVEV (reference sequence). Trimming removed 3 bases at V and 3 bases at J, with 15 bases between. The CDR3 bases are TGTGCCAGCAGTTTGGGCGGGGGCCCCCTCTACGAGCAGTACTTC. It yields the protein CASSLGGGPLYEQYF.

This chain uses TRBV27 with TRBJ1-2; D not resolved. Germline CDR1 reads MNHEY; CDR2 reads SMNVEV (reference sequence). This CDR3 region has 14 residues. Trimming took 1 base from V and 4 from J, leaving 10 bases between them. CDR3 sequence (DNA): TGTGCCAGCAGTTTATGGTACGGTTCCTATGGCTACACCTTC. Residues: CASSLWYGSYGYTF.

The V gene is TRBV27, the J gene TRBJ1-5; D is ambiguous. CDR3 length equals 15 residues. Germline lookup yields CDR1 MNHEY and CDR2 SMNVEV (reference sequence). V gave up 5 bases and J gave up 1 base, with 12 bases separating them. The CDR3, as DNA: TGTGCCAGCAGTCCCATCCTATTGAGCAATCAGCCCCAGCATTTT. Its translation is CASSPILLSNQPQHF.

The V and J genes are TRBV30 and TRBJ2-7; TRBD2 agrees at 8 bases. The junction had 4 bases not matched to a gene; V was cut back by 3 bases and J by 0 bases. The CDR3 consists of 14 residues. Per the germline V gene, CDR1 is GTSNPN and CDR2 is SVGIG (reference sequence). The CDR3 DNA sequence: TGTGCCTGGAGGGAGCGGGGGAGCTCCTACGAGCAGTACTTC. Protein sequence: CAWRERGSSYEQYF.

The chain recombines TRBV5-1 with TRBJ2-5; 7 nucleotides match TRBD1. Trimming removed 7 bases from V and 2 bases from J; junction bases left unmatched: 11. The CDR3 runs to 15 residues. The germline V gene has CDR1 SGHRS and CDR2 YFSETQ. The CDR3 loop reads CASYTPGQPQETQYF. For the CDR3, the DNA is TGCGCCAGCTATACCCCGGGACAGCCTCAAGAGACCCAGTACTTC. The full variable domain, rest sourced from reference TRBV5-1 and TRBJ2-5, is KAGVTQTPRYLIKTRGQQVTLSCSPISGHRSVSWYQQTPGQGLQFLFEYFSETQRNKGNFPGRFSGRQFSNSRSEMNVSTLELGDSALYLCASYTPGQPQETQYFGPGTRLLVL.

The chain links TRBV6-5 to TRBJ1-1; possible D gene TRBD1, 5 bases. V shed 6 bases and J shed 1 base, with 9 bases lying between them. This CDR3 comprises 13 residues. Germline lookup yields CDR1 MNHEY and CDR2 SVGAGI. For the CDR3, the DNA is TGTGCCAGCAGCCTGACAGAGAACACTGAAGCTTTCTTT. As protein: CASSLTENTEAFF.

The V and J genes are TRBV14 and TRBJ2-3; D ambiguous. Trimming left V 3 bases short and J 4 bases short, with 8 bases between. Per the germline V gene, CDR1 is SGHDN and CDR2 is FVKESK. There are 13 residues in the CDR3. The CDR3 spells CASSHGSADTQYF. CDR3 nucleotides: TGTGCCAGCAGCCACGGAAGCGCAGATACGCAGTATTTT. Full variable domain (outside the CDR3, taken from reference TRBV14 and TRBJ2-3): EAGVTQFPSHSVIEKGQTVTLRCDPISGHDNLYWYRRVMGKEIKFLLHFVKESKQDESGMPNNRFLAERTGGTYSTLKVQPAELEDSGVYFCASSHGSADTQYFGPGTRLTVL.